Following are 27 T cell receptor beta chains from one sample sequenced in a study of shared clonotypes between healthy human individuals. The data were produced by immunoSEQ multiplex PCR, yet TCRdb's version contains in-frame clones alone and is incomplete. The data hold about 2.4 million clones, with 90% to 95% observed a single time. The specimen sequenced was naive CD4+ T cells sorted from blood. Subset noted: CD45RA+ positively selected. The receptors were gathered from a man aged 18 to 29 in good health.

The CDR3 sequence: CSVETIAGFYNEQFF. The CDR3, as DNA: TGCAGCGTTGAGACGATAGCGGGATTCTACAATGAGCAGTTCTTC. This chain joins TRBV29-1 and TRBJ2-1, with 8 bases identical to TRBD2. This CDR3 has 15 amino acids. Germline V lookup: CDR1 SQVTM, CDR2 ANQGSEA. The V and J ends lost 3 bases and 3 bases, in that order; junction bases with no gene match: 7.

V and J are TRBV7-2 and TRBJ2-3; D is perhaps TRBD2 (6 bases). Germline V CDR1 and CDR2: SGHTA, FQGNSA. V shed 5 bases and J shed 0 bases, with 15 bases lying between them. The CDR3 contains 16 residues. The CDR3 sequence: CASSRAGSGSTDTQYF. CDR3 nucleotide sequence: TGTGCCAGCAGCCGAGCAGGTAGCGGTAGCACAGATACGCAGTATTTT. Supplemented by reference TRBV7-2 and TRBJ2-3, the full variable domain reads GAGVSQSPSNKVTEKGKDVELRCDPISGHTALYWYRQSLGQGLEFLIYFQGNSAPDKSGLPSDRFSAERTGGSVSTLTIQRTQQEDSAVYLCASSRAGSGSTDTQYFGPGTRLTVL.

This clone is a singleton in its sample. The junction and the germline gene differ at one end; a read error may be behind it. The J gene is TRBJ2-7, the V gene TRBV12-5; TRBD1 is a possible D gene (6 bases). Per the germline V gene, CDR1 is LGHNT and CDR2 is FRNRAP. The CDR3 consists of 11 residues. This chain's CDR3 is CASGITGRLSF. The CDR3 DNA reads as TGTGCTAGTGGGATTACAGGGAGACTCAGCTTC.

The chain joins TRBV5-1 to TRBJ1-2, with 7 bases aligning to TRBD1. The V gene end was trimmed by 4 bases and the J gene end by 6 bases; junction bases not matched to a gene: 9. This CDR3 comprises 14 residues. CDR1 and CDR2 (germline): SGHRS, YFSETQ. In DNA, the CDR3 is TGCGCCAGCAGCCCTCAGTGGACAGGAGATGGCTACACCTTC. This sequence encodes CASSPQWTGDGYTF.

This chain connects TRBV11-2 to TRBJ2-5, with 11 positions matching TRBD2. The J segment lost 5 bases and the V segment lost 7 bases, leaving 9 bases of the junction unmatched. The CDR3 covers 15 residues. Germline loops: CDR1 SGHAT, CDR2 FQNNGV. The CDR3 coding sequence is TGTGCCAGCACCCTTAGCGGGGGGGCATTCGAGACCCAGTACTTC. This translates into CASTLSGGAFETQYF.

J is TRBJ2-2 and V is TRBV7-9; possibly TRBD1 for D (7 bases). This CDR3 region has 16 residues. CDR1 and CDR2 (germline): SEHNR, FQNEAQ (reference sequence). The germline V and J ends were trimmed by 0 bases and 5 bases, with 13 bases remaining between them. CDR3 region: CASSLAGGTVTGELFF. The CDR3 DNA reads as TGTGCCAGCAGCTTAGCAGGGGGGACAGTAACCGGGGAGCTGTTTTTT.

The genes are TRBV27 and TRBJ2-7, with 9 positions matching TRBD1. CDR1 and CDR2 (germline): MNHEY, SMNVEV (reference sequence). This CDR3 has 15 residues. The V and J ends lost 5 bases and 3 bases, in that order; junction bases with no gene match: 8. CDR3 sequence reads: CASSPPGTGLYEQYF. In DNA, the CDR3 is TGTGCCAGCAGTCCTCCAGGGACAGGGCTCTACGAGCAGTACTTC.

The chain couples TRBV2 to TRBJ2-3; D possibly corresponds to TRBD1 (5 bases). Trimming took 2 bases from V and 4 from J, leaving 25 bases between them. Germline assignment: CDR1 SNHLY and CDR2 FYNNEI. This CDR3 contains 19 residues. CDR3 nucleotide sequence: TGTGCCAGCAGTGAAATTCTATGGTTGCGCCAGGGTGGGTCAGATACGCAGTATTTT. Amino acid sequence: CASSEILWLRQGGSDTQYF. Full variable domain (remainder filled in from reference TRBV2 and TRBJ2-3): EPEVTQTPSHQVTQMGQEVILRCVPISNHLYFYWYRQILGQKVEFLVSFYNNEISEKSEIFDDQFSVERPDGSNFTLKIRSTKLEDSAMYFCASSEILWLRQGGSDTQYFGPGTRLTVL.

This clone was seen only once. The gene calls are TRBV5-4 and TRBJ1-2, with D perhaps matching TRBD1 (6 bases). Trimming stripped 1 base from V and 3 bases from J, with 13 bases between. The CDR3 totals 15 residues. Germline loops: CDR1 SGHNT, CDR2 YYREEE (reference sequence). The CDR3 sequence: CASSLTGTAYYGYTF. In nucleotides, the CDR3 is TGTGCCAGCAGCTTGACAGGGACGGCCTACTATGGCTACACCTTC.

The rearrangement links TRBV6-5 to TRBJ1-1; D is unresolved. Trimming shortened V by 0 bases and J by 5 bases, and 10 bases separated the two germline ends. This CDR3 is built from 14 residues. Germline assignment: CDR1 MNHEY and CDR2 SVGAGI. The DNA of the CDR3 is TGTGCCAGCAGTTACTCGAGGTCCCAGACTGAAGCTTTCTTT. This sequence encodes CASSYSRSQTEAFF.

CDR3 nucleotides: TGTGCCAGCAGTAGGGCTAGCGGGAACTACGAGCAGTACTTC. Its translation: CASSRASGNYEQYF. This chain links TRBV25-1 with TRBJ2-7, with 9 bases aligning to TRBD2. This CDR3 contains 14 residues. Germline CDR1 and CDR2: MGHDK and SYGVNS. The J segment lost 3 bases and the V segment lost 5 bases, leaving 5 bases of the junction unmatched.

This chain uses TRBV21-1 with TRBJ2-7; TRBD2 is the table's D call, not checked against the DNA. TRBV21-1 is reported as a pseudogene. The CDR3 has 16 residues. The CDR3 nucleotides read TGTGCCAGCAGCAAAGTAAGGACTAGCGGGAGGTACGAGCAGTACTTC. Translation gives CASSKVRTSGRYEQYF.

This rearrangement joins TRBV30 to TRBJ1-2; 7 bases match TRBD1. Germline loops: CDR1 GTSNPN, CDR2 SVGIG (reference sequence). V was clipped by 4 bases and J by 13 bases; unmatched bases: 12. The CDR3 runs to 12 residues. The CDR3 is CAWIPTGEASTF. The CDR3 DNA sequence: TGTGCCTGGATTCCCACAGGGGAGGCCTCCACCTTC.

The CDR3 loop is CASSLASYSNEQFF. The DNA of the CDR3 is TGCGCCAGCAGCTTGGCCTCGTATTCCAATGAGCAGTTCTTC. The rearrangement uses TRBV5-1 and TRBJ2-1; no clear D gene. V was clipped by 0 bases and J by 6 bases, with 10 bases between them. The V gene's germline CDR1 is SGHRS and CDR2 YFSETQ. The CDR3 runs to 14 residues.

The CDR3 DNA reads as TGTGCCAGCAGCGTAGGACCTAGGGAGGGGGAGCAGTACTTC. Translating it yields CASSVGPREGEQYF. V and J are TRBV9 and TRBJ2-7, with TRBD2 matching over 7 bases. Germline values: CDR1 SGDLS, CDR2 YYNGEE. The CDR3 runs 14 residues. Trimming removed 0 bases from V and 7 bases from J; junction bases left unmatched: 7.

This chain links TRBV11-2 with TRBJ2-7, with TRBD2 identical over 11 bases. V gave up 6 bases and J gave up 2 bases; unmatched junction bases: 3. The CDR3 is 14 residues long. Germline loops: CDR1 SGHAT, CDR2 FQNNGV. The CDR3 DNA sequence: TGTGCCAGCAGGTGGGGACTAGCGGCCTACGAGCAGTACTTC. Protein product: CASRWGLAAYEQYF. The variable domain in full, completed from reference TRBV11-2 and TRBJ2-7, reads EAGVAQSPRYKIIEKRQSVAFWCNPISGHATLYWYQQILGQGPKLLIQFQNNGVVDDSQLPKDRFSAERLKGVDSTLKIQPAKLEDSAVYLCASRWGLAAYEQYFGPGTRLTVT.

The chain combines TRBV5-1 with TRBJ2-3, with D possibly called TRBD1 or TRBD2 (5 bases each). Trimming pared 4 bases from V and 2 bases from J, leaving 8 bases between. CDR3 size: 13 residues. Germline V gene data show CDR1 as SGHRS and CDR2 as YFSETQ. The CDR3 loop reads CASSTGTTDTQYF. The CDR3 DNA is TGCGCCAGCAGCACTGGGACCACAGATACGCAGTATTTT.

The DNA of the CDR3 is TGTGCCAGCAGTGAGAGACTACTTAAGGACATTCAGTACTTC. This encodes CASSERLLKDIQYF. The rearrangement links TRBV2 to TRBJ2-4; possible D gene TRBD2, 5 bases. CDR3 length: 14 residues. Trimming pared 3 bases from V and 8 bases from J, leaving 14 bases between. Germline lookup yields CDR1 SNHLY and CDR2 FYNNEI. Full variable domain (rest looked up from reference TRBV2 and TRBJ2-4): EPEVTQTPSHQVTQMGQEVILRCVPISNHLYFYWYRQILGQKVEFLVSFYNNEISEKSEIFDDQFSVERPDGSNFTLKIRSTKLEDSAMYFCASSERLLKDIQYFGAGTRLSVL.

The chain is built from TRBV10-3 and TRBJ2-3; 8 positions agree with TRBD2. Germline CDR1 is ENHRY and CDR2 is SYGVKD. This CDR3 spans 14 amino acids. V lost 10 bases, J lost 1 base, and 7 bases stayed unmatched. CDR3 region: CATHPGLGTDTQYF. CDR3 in DNA: TGTGCCACCCACCCGGGACTAGGCACAGATACGCAGTATTTT.

This clone came up once. V usage is TRBV7-9 and J usage is TRBJ2-7, with D perhaps TRBD2 (6 bases). There are 16 residues in the CDR3. V was cut by 5 bases and J by 2 bases, with 19 bases left in between. Looked up from germline, CDR1 is SEHNR and CDR2 is FQNEAQ (reference sequence). The chain's CDR3 is CASSMGGGSMTYEQYF. The CDR3 nucleotides are TGTGCCAGCAGCATGGGGGGAGGCAGCATGACCTACGAGCAGTACTTC.

The CDR3: CASSPGRNNSPLHF. The CDR3 DNA follows: TGTGCCAGCAGCCCGGGACGGAATAATTCACCCCTCCACTTT. V gene TRBV7-6 combines with J gene TRBJ1-6; weak D call: TRBD1 (5 bases). The V gene's germline CDR1 is SGHVS and CDR2 FNYEAQ. Trimming pared 5 bases from V and 5 bases from J, leaving 10 bases between. The CDR3 is 14 residues long.

The chain links TRBV2 to TRBJ2-2; 8 bases are shared with TRBD1. V dropped 5 bases and J dropped 4; count of bases not matched to a gene: 6. CDR1 and CDR2 (germline): SNHLY, FYNNEI. The CDR3 consists of 15 residues. DNA of the CDR3: TGTGCCAGCAGTAGGACGGGACAGGCCACCGGGGAGCTGTTTTTT. Residues: CASSRTGQATGELFF. Variable domain in full (rest from reference TRBV2 and TRBJ2-2): EPEVTQTPSHQVTQMGQEVILRCVPISNHLYFYWYRQILGQKVEFLVSFYNNEISEKSEIFDDQFSVERPDGSNFTLKIRSTKLEDSAMYFCASSRTGQATGELFFGEGSRLTVL.

The gene calls are TRBV2 and TRBJ1-6; D may be TRBD1 (6 bases). Looked up from germline, CDR1 is SNHLY and CDR2 is FYNNEI. Trimming took off 6 bases at V and 7 bases at J, with 19 bases between the two ends. This CDR3 has 16 amino acids. The CDR3 DNA reads TGTGCCAGCAGCCCTCAAGGGGGGGGATCGAATTCACCCCTCCACTTT. It is translated as CASSPQGGGSNSPLHF. The variable domain in full, with the rest retrieved from reference TRBV2 and TRBJ1-6, is EPEVTQTPSHQVTQMGQEVILRCVPISNHLYFYWYRQILGQKVEFLVSFYNNEISEKSEIFDDQFSVERPDGSNFTLKIRSTKLEDSAMYFCASSPQGGGSNSPLHFGNGTRLTVT.

The chain couples TRBV5-1 to TRBJ1-3; D uncertain. Germline V lookup: CDR1 SGHRS, CDR2 YFSETQ. The CDR3 covers 15 residues. Trimming pared 0 bases from V and 2 bases from J, leaving 9 bases between. CDR3 protein: CASSLGEIAGNTIYF. In DNA, the CDR3 is TGCGCCAGCAGCTTGGGCGAGATTGCTGGAAACACCATATATTTT.

The rearrangement joins TRBV28 to TRBJ2-3; 11 bases align to TRBD1. Germline V gene sequence: CDR1 MDHEN, CDR2 SYDVKM. Trimming cost V 2 bases and J 5 bases; bases outside gene matches: 6. The CDR3 runs to 16 residues. Here the CDR3 DNA reads TGTGCCAGCAGTTTAACGGGACAGGGGGGAAGAGATACGCAGTATTTT. This encodes CASSLTGQGGRDTQYF.

The gene calls are TRBV6-5 and TRBJ2-4; 13 bases are a match to TRBD2. Unmatched junction bases numbered 6, after V lost 6 bases and J lost 7 bases. CDR1 is MNHEY and CDR2 is SVGAGI in the germline V gene. The CDR3 runs to 15 residues. The CDR3 DNA is TGTGCCAGCAGACCCTCGACTAGCGGGGGGAACATTCAGTACTTC. Its translation is CASRPSTSGGNIQYF.

This clone was seen only a few times. This sequence joins TRBV28 and TRBJ1-5; 7 nucleotides line up with TRBD1. The CDR3 contains 15 residues. V lost 6 bases, J lost 3 bases, and 8 bases stayed unmatched. In germline, CDR1 is MDHEN, CDR2 SYDVKM. CDR3 sequence reads: CASRPGGQTNQPQHF. CDR3 in DNA: TGTGCCAGCAGGCCCGGGGGACAGACCAATCAGCCCCAGCATTTT.